The clone carrying this T cell receptor (beta chain) was recorded only once. Deletions cut 5 bases from V and 9 bases from J, with 14 bases between. This CDR3 comprises 13 residues. In germline, CDR1 is LNHDA, CDR2 SQIVND (reference sequence). These data are taken from a study of T cell responses to AZD1222 COVID-19 vaccine. Sequencing used immunoSEQ multiplex PCR; TCRdb keeps in-frame clones, though not all of them. This table holds 150,000 or so clones, more than 90% found once. Sequencing used peripheral blood, obtained on day 0 of AZD1222 vaccination. The V and J genes are TRBV19 and TRBJ2-1; D may be TRBD1 or TRBD2 (5 bases each). The sequence came from an adult in good health. The CDR3: CASSPQRGIEQFF. The CDR3 region has the DNA TGTGCCAGTAGTCCCCAGAGGGGCATTGAGCAGTTCTTC. Based on the CDR3 plus reference TRBV19 and TRBJ2-1, the full variable domain is DGGITQSPKYLFRKEGQNVTLSCEQNLNHDAMYWYRQDPGQGLRLIYYSQIVNDFQKGDIAEGYSVSREKKESFPLTVTSAQKNPTAFYLCASSPQRGIEQFFGPGTRLTVL.